This T cell receptor beta chain was identified in a study of shared clonotypes between healthy human individuals. Sequencing was performed with immunoSEQ multiplex PCR; in TCRdb, only in-frame clones are kept and a portion is missing. This sample has 2 million to 2.5 million clones, with over 90% found just once. Trimming removed 1 base at V and 2 bases at J, with 11 bases between. The CDR3 runs to 15 residues. The V gene's germline CDR1 is LNHDA and CDR2 SQIVND (reference sequence). In regard to this clone: The sample holds other DNA sequences that translate to the same CDR3.

The chain combines TRBV19 with TRBJ1-1; D not resolved. The sequence derives from a man aged 18 to 30 in good health. Some clones in this sample may be carry-over from other donors' samples. Sequenced sample: naive CD4+ T cells from PBMCs. Subset defined: CD45RA+ positively selected. CDR3 sequence (DNA): TGTGCCAGTAGTATAGCTCGCAGCTTAAACACTGAAGCTTTCTTT. As protein: CASSIARSLNTEAFF.